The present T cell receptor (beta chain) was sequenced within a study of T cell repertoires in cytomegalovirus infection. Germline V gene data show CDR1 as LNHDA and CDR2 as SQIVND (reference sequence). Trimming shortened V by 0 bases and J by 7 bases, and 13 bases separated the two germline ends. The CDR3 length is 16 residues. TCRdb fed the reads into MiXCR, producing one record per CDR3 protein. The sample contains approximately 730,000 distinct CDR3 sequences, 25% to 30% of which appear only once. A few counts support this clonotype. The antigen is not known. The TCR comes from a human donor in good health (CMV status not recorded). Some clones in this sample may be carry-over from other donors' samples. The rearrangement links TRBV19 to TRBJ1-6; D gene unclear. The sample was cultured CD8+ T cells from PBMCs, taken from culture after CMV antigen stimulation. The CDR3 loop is CASSIDPPPLNSPLHF. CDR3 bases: TGTGCCAGTAGTATAGATCCTCCTCCCTTGAATTCACCCCTCCACTTT.